These 24 T cell receptor beta chains share one sample of origin, sequenced in a study of blood T cell repertoires in COVID-19. Assay used: immunoSEQ multiplex PCR; TCRdb lists only in-frame clones, some missing. The sample shows 300,000 to 400,000 clones, 90% to 95% of them seen only once. Sequencing was done on a sample of peripheral blood. The receptors were gathered from a woman between 18 and 30 years old who had recovered from COVID-19.

This clone appeared once. The rearrangement joins TRBV6-6 to TRBJ2-3, with D tentatively TRBD2 (6 bases). The CDR3 runs to 15 residues. The germline V gene has CDR1 MNHNY and CDR2 SVGAGI (reference sequence). The V gene lost 2 bases and the J gene lost 3 bases, with 12 bases spanning the gap. The CDR3 is CASSYGGSWTDTQYF. The CDR3 DNA reads TGTGCCAGCAGTTACGGGGGGAGTTGGACAGATACGCAGTATTTT.

The chain carries TRBV27 and TRBJ2-3; 10 bases are shared with TRBD1. The V gene end was trimmed by 3 bases and the J gene end by 1 base; junction bases not matched to a gene: 7. Germline V gives CDR1 MNHEY, CDR2 SMNVEV (reference sequence). This CDR3 has 17 residues. In DNA, the CDR3 is TGTGCCAGCAGTTTTGGGACAGGGGTCAGTGGCACAGATACGCAGTATTTT. Its translation: CASSFGTGVSGTDTQYF.

The genes are TRBV3-1 (or the pseudogene TRBV3-2) and TRBJ2-5, with TRBD2 as a possible D gene (5 bases). Germline lookup yields CDR1 LGHDT and CDR2 YNNKEL (reference sequence). CDR3 length: 15 residues. The ends were cut back, 1 base at V and 4 bases at J, with 13 bases in the middle. This CDR3 reads CASSQGPVRGETQYF. The CDR3 DNA sequence: TGTGCCAGCAGCCAAGGTCCGGTCCGGGGAGAGACCCAGTACTTC.

The chain carries TRBV5-1 and TRBJ1-3; D is uncertain. Germline CDR1 is SGHRS and CDR2 is YFSETQ. The CDR3 totals 16 residues. The V end lost 0 bases, the J end lost 3 bases, and 13 bases lay between the germline ends. CDR3: CASSLAATVHGNTIYF. The CDR3 DNA reads TGCGCCAGCAGCTTGGCCGCTACAGTCCATGGAAACACCATATATTTT.

The chain couples TRBV5-4 to TRBJ2-6, with D possibly matching TRBD2 (6 bases). The germline V and J ends were trimmed by 0 bases and 3 bases, with 7 bases remaining between them. Germline CDR1 is SGHNT and CDR2 is YYREEE (reference sequence). The CDR3 runs 15 residues. The CDR3 loop reads CASSLEGLGANVLTF. CDR3 coding DNA: TGTGCCAGCAGCTTGGAGGGACTTGGGGCCAACGTCCTGACTTTC.

This chain links TRBV7-2 with TRBJ2-2, with a weak D call TRBD1 (5 bases). This CDR3 has 14 residues. V was shortened by 0 bases and J by 4 bases, with 6 bases between the two germline ends. In germline, CDR1 is SGHTA, CDR2 FQGNSA. The CDR3 DNA reads TGTGCCAGCAGCTTAGCAGGGGTCACCGGGGAGCTGTTTTTT. This gives the protein CASSLAGVTGELFF.

This chain connects TRBV3-1 (or the pseudogene TRBV3-2) to TRBJ1-4, with 7 nucleotides matching TRBD1. This CDR3 spans 14 amino acids. Germline CDR1 and CDR2: LGHDT and YNNKEL (reference sequence). The junction had 7 bases not matched to a gene; V was cut back by 7 bases and J by 5 bases. This chain's CDR3 is CASNQQGQNEKLFF. CDR3 bases: TGTGCCAGCAATCAACAGGGGCAGAATGAAAAACTGTTTTTT.

The rearrangement joins TRBV6-2 or TRBV6-3 to TRBJ2-3, with 10 positions matching TRBD2. Trimming at V came to 6 bases and at J to 2 bases, leaving 5 bases not matched to a gene. Germline loops: CDR1 MNHEY, CDR2 SVGEGT. The CDR3 loop spans 15 amino acids. The CDR3 sequence: CASSRTSGTTDTQYF. In DNA form, the CDR3 reads TGTGCCAGCAGCAGGACTAGCGGAACCACAGATACGCAGTATTTT.

The chain links TRBV19 to TRBJ1-1; D ambiguous. The CDR3 runs 12 residues. The germline V gene encodes CDR1 LNHDA and CDR2 SQIVND (reference sequence). V was trimmed by 4 bases and J by 4 bases, leaving 7 bases between them. CDR3 loop: CASSRGLTEAFF. The CDR3 DNA sequence: TGTGCCAGTAGTAGAGGGCTCACTGAAGCTTTCTTT.

This clone was recorded once. V and J are TRBV11-3 and TRBJ2-7, with 12 bases fitting TRBD2. CDR1 and CDR2 (germline): SGHNT, YENEEA. The V gene end was trimmed by 4 bases and the J gene end by 1 base; junction bases not matched to a gene: 5. The CDR3 contains 16 residues. The CDR3 DNA reads TGTGCCAGCAGCTCACTGACTAGCGGGAGTTCCTACGAGCAGTACGTC. Encoded protein: CASSSLTSGSSYEQYV.

The chain joins TRBV10-2 to TRBJ2-1, with TRBD1 identical over 7 bases. The ends lost 6 bases at V and 9 bases at J; junction bases unmatched: 5. Looked up from germline, CDR1 is WSHSY and CDR2 is SAAADI. This CDR3 region has 12 residues. DNA for the CDR3: TGCGCCAGCAGCGGATCAGGGGGTGAGCAGTTCTTC. It translates to CASSGSGGEQFF.

The chain's CDR3 is CATSDFRTGDGYTF. CDR3 bases: TGTGCCACCAGTGATTTCAGGACAGGGGATGGCTACACCTTC. The chain joins TRBV24-1 to TRBJ1-2, with 9 bases matching TRBD1. This CDR3 is 14 amino acids long. The junction had 2 bases not matched to a gene; V was cut back by 1 base and J by 6 bases. The germline V gene has CDR1 KGHDR and CDR2 SFDVKD.

This clone was counted ten times or more. The CDR3 protein is CASSSPRVAGETQYF. The CDR3 bases are TGTGCCAGCAGCTCCCCGAGAGTGGCGGGAGAGACCCAGTACTTC. This chain links TRBV13 with TRBJ2-5; tentative D call: TRBD2 (5 bases). From germline, CDR1 is PRHDT and CDR2 FYEKMQ (reference sequence). V was shortened by 4 bases and J by 4 bases, with 16 bases between the two germline ends. The CDR3 runs to 15 residues. The variable domain in full, completed from reference TRBV13 and TRBJ2-5, reads AAGVIQSPRHLIKEKRETATLKCYPIPRHDTVYWYQQGPGQDPQFLISFYEKMQSDKGSIPDRFSAQQFSDYHSELNMSSLELGDSALYFCASSSPRVAGETQYFGPGTRLLVL.

J is TRBJ2-5 and V is TRBV6-2 or TRBV6-3; TRBD2 is a possible D gene (6 bases). CDR1 is MNHEY, CDR2 SVGEGT, per germline. V was shortened by 0 bases and J by 1 base, with 12 bases between the two germline ends. This CDR3 spans 16 amino acids. The DNA for the CDR3 is TGTGCCAGCAGTTACTCGTTCAGGGAGGTCCAAGAGACCCAGTACTTC. Protein product: CASSYSFREVQETQYF.

The chain couples TRBV5-6 to TRBJ1-6, with TRBD1 matching over 10 bases. The germline gives CDR1 SGHDT, CDR2 YYEEEE. The J segment lost 9 bases and the V segment lost 5 bases, leaving 8 bases of the junction unmatched. The length of the CDR3 is 15 residues. CDR3 coding DNA: TGTGCCAGCAGGCGCGGGGACAGGGGCTTTTCACCCCTCCACTTT. This gives the protein CASRRGDRGFSPLHF.

The chain uses TRBV11-3 and TRBJ2-2; D uncertain. V was trimmed by 1 base and J by 6 bases, leaving 12 bases between them. CDR3 length: 15 amino acids. Germline assignment: CDR1 SGHNT and CDR2 YENEEA. CDR3 DNA: TGTGCCAGCAGCTTAGGCCTTGTAAGCGCCGGGGAGCTGTTTTTT. It is translated as CASSLGLVSAGELFF. Supplemented by reference TRBV11-3 and TRBJ2-2, the full variable domain reads EAGVVQSPRYKIIEKKQPVAFWCNPISGHNTLYWYLQNLGQGPELLIRYENEEAVDDSQLPKDRFSAERLKGVDSTLKIQPAELGDSAVYLCASSLGLVSAGELFFGEGSRLTVL.

This clone showed up just a few times. The chain has TRBV4-1 and TRBJ2-1; TRBD2 matches 7 bases. CDR3 size: 19 residues. Germline values: CDR1 MGHRA, CDR2 YSYEKL. The V and J ends lost 0 bases and 5 bases, in that order; junction bases with no gene match: 16. This CDR3 is CASSQEGGRGRTANNEQFF. CDR3 DNA sequence: TGCGCCAGCAGCCAAGAAGGCGGGCGGGGGAGGACTGCTAACAATGAGCAGTTCTTC.

This chain uses TRBV5-5 with TRBJ1-2; D may be TRBD1 (6 bases). The length of the CDR3 is 13 residues. The germline V gene has CDR1 SGHKS and CDR2 YYEKEE (reference sequence). Deletions cut 7 bases from V and 6 bases from J, with 16 bases between. The CDR3 DNA sequence: TGTGCCAGCTCGCGTGGGGGCTTTAATGGCTACACCTTC. Its protein product is CASSRGGFNGYTF. Full variable domain (remainder filled in from reference TRBV5-5 and TRBJ1-2): DAGVTQSPTHLIKTRGQQVTLRCSPISGHKSVSWYQQVLGQGPQFIFQYYEKEERGRGNFPDRFSARQFPNYSSELNVNALLLGDSALYLCASSRGGFNGYTFGSGTRLTVV.

The gene calls are TRBV19 and TRBJ1-6; the match to TRBD1 covers 9 bases. The CDR3 extends over 14 amino acids. The germline gives CDR1 LNHDA, CDR2 SQIVND (reference sequence). Unmatched junction bases numbered 6, after V lost 5 bases and J lost 10 bases. The CDR3 here is CASSSGQGQSPLHF. The DNA for the CDR3 is TGTGCCAGTAGTTCGGGACAGGGCCAATCACCCCTCCACTTT.

Many counts were recorded for this clone. V is TRBV7-9 and J is TRBJ1-1; 9 bases map to TRBD1. Trimming took 5 bases from V and 1 from J; bases not matched to a gene: 2. Germline V CDR1 and CDR2: SEHNR, FQNEAQ (reference sequence). This CDR3 region has 14 residues. CDR3 sequence: CASSRQGGNTEAFF. In nucleotides, the CDR3 is TGTGCCAGCAGCAGACAGGGGGGGAACACTGAAGCTTTCTTT.

The chain couples TRBV6-5 to TRBJ1-1; D gene uncertain. Germline values: CDR1 MNHEY, CDR2 SVGAGI. V dropped 5 bases and J dropped 0 bases, with 7 bases sitting between them. The CDR3 sequence is 13 residues long. CDR3 sequence (DNA): TGTGCCAGCAGTCCCCCCTTGAACACTGAAGCTTTCTTT. It encodes CASSPPLNTEAFF.

The rearrangement joins TRBV9 to TRBJ2-1, with 11 bases aligning to TRBD2. This CDR3 comprises 15 residues. The J segment lost 6 bases and the V segment lost 5 bases, leaving 7 bases of the junction unmatched. In germline, CDR1 is SGDLS, CDR2 YYNGEE. CDR3 nucleotides: TGTGCCAGCAGTTATAGCGGGAGGGCTCCCAATGAGCAGTTCTTC. Protein: CASSYSGRAPNEQFF.

The gene calls are TRBV18 and TRBJ2-5; no clear D gene. Trimming shortened V by 0 bases and J by 4 bases, and 9 bases separated the two germline ends. The CDR3 loop spans 14 amino acids. From germline, CDR1 is KGHSH and CDR2 LQKENI. The CDR3: CASSPPISPETQYF. The CDR3 DNA follows: TGTGCCAGCTCACCACCTATTAGCCCAGAGACCCAGTACTTC. Full variable domain (missing parts from reference TRBV18 and TRBJ2-5): NAGVMQNPRHLVRRRGQEARLRCSPMKGHSHVYWYRQLPEEGLKFMVYLQKENIIDESGMPKERFSAEFPKEGPSILRIQQVVRGDSAAYFCASSPPISPETQYFGPGTRLLVL.

V is TRBV5-3 and J is TRBJ2-2; maybe TRBD2 (5 bases). TRBV5-3 is an ORF, and what it does is uncertain. This CDR3 has 18 residues. Trimming left V 4 bases short and J 6 bases short, with 25 bases between. CDR3 bases: TGTGCCAGAAGCCGATCGACTATACGCCTAAGTTGGGCCGGGGAGCTGTTTTTT. This codes for CARSRSTIRLSWAGELFF.